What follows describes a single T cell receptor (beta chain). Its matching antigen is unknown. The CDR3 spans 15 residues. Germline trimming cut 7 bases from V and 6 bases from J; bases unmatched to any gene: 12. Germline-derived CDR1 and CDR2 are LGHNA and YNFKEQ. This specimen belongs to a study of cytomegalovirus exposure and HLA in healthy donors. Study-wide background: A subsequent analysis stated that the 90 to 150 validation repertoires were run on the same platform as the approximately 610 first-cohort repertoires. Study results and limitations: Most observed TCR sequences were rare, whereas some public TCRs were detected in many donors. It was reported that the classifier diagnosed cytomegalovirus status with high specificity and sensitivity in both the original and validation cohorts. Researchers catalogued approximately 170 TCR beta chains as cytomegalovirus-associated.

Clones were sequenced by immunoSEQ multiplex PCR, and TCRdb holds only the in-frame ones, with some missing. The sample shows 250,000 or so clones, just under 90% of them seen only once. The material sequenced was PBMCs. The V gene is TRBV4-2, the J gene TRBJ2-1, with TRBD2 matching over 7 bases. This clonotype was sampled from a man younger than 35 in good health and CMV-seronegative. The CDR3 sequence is CASKPTASGFNEQFF. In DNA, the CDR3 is TGTGCCAGCAAACCTACGGCTAGCGGATTCAATGAGCAGTTCTTC.